The clone carrying this TCR beta chain has a handful of counts. Antigen unknown. The sample comes from a study of cytomegalovirus exposure and HLA in healthy donors. Both 60 Vbeta primers and 13 Jbeta primers went into the PCR. Libraries were prepared by immunoSEQ multiplex PCR; TCRdb keeps only in-frame clonotypes and omits some of them. This sample yields around 110,000 clones, of which approximately 81% are seen a single time; under 4% belongs to the top ten. General study points: A previous analysis found most TCR beta V segments productive roughly 87% or roughly 30% of the time. Likely technical artifact: a cluster of highly shared sequence variants. In a later analysis, TCR beta V- and J-gene trimming was associated with a missense DCLRE1C variant.

V dropped 1 base and J dropped 6 bases, with 10 bases sitting between them. Germline lookup yields CDR1 SGHAT and CDR2 FQNNGV. This CDR3 has 14 amino acids. The TCR was taken from a woman aged 25-40 years in good health and CMV-seronegative. The sample was PBMCs. V gene TRBV11-2 combines with J gene TRBJ2-1; no clear D. The CDR3 here is CASSLGSGSNEQFF. Here the CDR3 DNA reads TGTGCCAGCAGCTTAGGGTCAGGCAGCAATGAGCAGTTCTTC.